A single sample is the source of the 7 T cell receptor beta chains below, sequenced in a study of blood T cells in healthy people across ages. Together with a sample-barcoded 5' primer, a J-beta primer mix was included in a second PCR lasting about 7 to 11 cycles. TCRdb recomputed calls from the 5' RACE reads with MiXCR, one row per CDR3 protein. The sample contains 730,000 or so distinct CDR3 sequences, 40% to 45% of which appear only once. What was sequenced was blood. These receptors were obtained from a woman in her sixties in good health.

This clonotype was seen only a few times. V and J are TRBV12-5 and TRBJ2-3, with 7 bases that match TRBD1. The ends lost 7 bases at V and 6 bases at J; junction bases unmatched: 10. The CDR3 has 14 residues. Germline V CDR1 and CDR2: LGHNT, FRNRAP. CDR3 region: CASAQTGMGDTQYF. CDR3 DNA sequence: TGTGCTAGTGCTCAGACAGGGATGGGGGATACGCAGTATTTT.

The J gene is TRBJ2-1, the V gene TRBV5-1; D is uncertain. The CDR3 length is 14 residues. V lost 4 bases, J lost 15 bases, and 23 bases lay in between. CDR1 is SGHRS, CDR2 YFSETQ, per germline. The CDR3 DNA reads TGCGCCAGCAGCGTGGAAGTGGGCCCCGGTTTGCGGTTCTTC. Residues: CASSVEVGPGLRFF.

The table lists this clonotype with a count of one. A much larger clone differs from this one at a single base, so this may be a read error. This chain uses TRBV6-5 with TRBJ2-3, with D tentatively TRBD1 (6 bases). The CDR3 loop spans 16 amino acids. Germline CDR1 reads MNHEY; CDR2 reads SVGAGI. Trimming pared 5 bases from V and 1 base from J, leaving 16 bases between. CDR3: CASSTYRASGTDTQYF. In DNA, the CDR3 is TGTGCCAGCAGTACTTACAGGGCGTCTGGCACAGATACGCAGTATTTT.

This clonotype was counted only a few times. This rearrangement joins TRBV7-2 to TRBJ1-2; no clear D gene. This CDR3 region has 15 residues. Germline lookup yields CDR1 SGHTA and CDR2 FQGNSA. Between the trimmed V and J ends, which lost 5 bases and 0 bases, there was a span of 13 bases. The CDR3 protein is CASSANRGANYGYTF. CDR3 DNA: TGTGCCAGCAGCGCTAACCGGGGTGCTAACTATGGCTACACCTTC.

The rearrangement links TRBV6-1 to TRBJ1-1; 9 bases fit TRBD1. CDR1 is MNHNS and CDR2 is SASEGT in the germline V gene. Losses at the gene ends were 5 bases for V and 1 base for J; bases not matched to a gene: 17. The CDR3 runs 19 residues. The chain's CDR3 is CASSILAWTGVLGNTEAFF. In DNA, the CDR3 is TGTGCCAGCAGTATTCTAGCCTGGACAGGGGTATTAGGGAACACTGAAGCTTTCTTT.

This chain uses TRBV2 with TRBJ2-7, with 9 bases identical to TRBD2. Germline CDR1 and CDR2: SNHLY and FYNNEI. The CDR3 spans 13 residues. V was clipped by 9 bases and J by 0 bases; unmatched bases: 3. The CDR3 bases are TGTGCCAGTTTAGCGGGGGACTCCTACGAGCAGTACTTC. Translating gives CASLAGDSYEQYF.

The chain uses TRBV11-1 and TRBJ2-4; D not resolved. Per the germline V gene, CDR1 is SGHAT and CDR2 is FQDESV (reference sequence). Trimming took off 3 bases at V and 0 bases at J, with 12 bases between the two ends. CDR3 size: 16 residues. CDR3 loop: CASSLDGWLAKNIQYF. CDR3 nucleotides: TGTGCCAGCAGCTTGGACGGGTGGTTAGCCAAAAACATTCAGTACTTC.